Listed here are 3 T cell receptor beta chains from one sample, sequenced in a study of Graves' ophthalmopathy and Graves' hyperthyroidism. Investigators amplified TCR beta CDR3 regions from RNA transcripts. The first round was an RT-PCR with HTBI primers, and the second round was a multiplex PCR. TCRdb re-called the multiplex PCR reads through MiXCR, storing one row per CDR3 protein. The sample carries approximately 1.2 million distinct CDR3 sequences, 35% to 45% recorded once. Input material: peripheral blood or thyroid tissue (not recorded which). The source of these receptors is an adult man with Graves' hyperthyroidism.

Note on this clonotype: The CDR3 carries no conserved terminal phenylalanine or tryptophan, so it likely arises from a read error. The chain is built from TRBV7-2 and TRBJ1-2, with D hard to call. The CDR3 runs 14 residues. V lost 5 bases and J 8 bases, leaving 18 bases between the germline ends. The V gene's germline CDR1 is SGHTA and CDR2 FQGNSA. The CDR3 coding sequence is TGTGCCAGCAGCCAAGTGGAGGGAATTGGAGGCTACACCCTC. This sequence encodes CASSQVEGIGGYTL.

Comment on this clonotype: A much larger clone lies a single base off, so this may be a read error. This rearrangement joins TRBV7-9 to TRBJ1-2, with TRBD1 matching over 7 bases. The CDR3 covers 14 residues. Germline CDR1 is SEHNR and CDR2 is FQNEAQ (reference sequence). J was trimmed by 6 bases and V by 7 bases; bases with no gene match: 11. CDR3 in amino acids: CASIFLEGANGYTF. The CDR3 DNA reads TGTGCCAGCATCTTTCTTGAGGGGGCAAATGGCTACACCTTC.

This clonotype was found once. V usage is TRBV29-1 and J usage is TRBJ2-7; D uncertain. The germline V and J ends were trimmed by 8 bases and 3 bases, with 14 bases remaining between them. Per germline, CDR1 SQVTM and CDR2 ANQGSEA. The CDR3 length is 12 residues. For the CDR3, the DNA is TGCAGCTCTTTGACACTCGACTACGAGCAGTACTTC. Translating it yields CSSLTLDYEQYF.